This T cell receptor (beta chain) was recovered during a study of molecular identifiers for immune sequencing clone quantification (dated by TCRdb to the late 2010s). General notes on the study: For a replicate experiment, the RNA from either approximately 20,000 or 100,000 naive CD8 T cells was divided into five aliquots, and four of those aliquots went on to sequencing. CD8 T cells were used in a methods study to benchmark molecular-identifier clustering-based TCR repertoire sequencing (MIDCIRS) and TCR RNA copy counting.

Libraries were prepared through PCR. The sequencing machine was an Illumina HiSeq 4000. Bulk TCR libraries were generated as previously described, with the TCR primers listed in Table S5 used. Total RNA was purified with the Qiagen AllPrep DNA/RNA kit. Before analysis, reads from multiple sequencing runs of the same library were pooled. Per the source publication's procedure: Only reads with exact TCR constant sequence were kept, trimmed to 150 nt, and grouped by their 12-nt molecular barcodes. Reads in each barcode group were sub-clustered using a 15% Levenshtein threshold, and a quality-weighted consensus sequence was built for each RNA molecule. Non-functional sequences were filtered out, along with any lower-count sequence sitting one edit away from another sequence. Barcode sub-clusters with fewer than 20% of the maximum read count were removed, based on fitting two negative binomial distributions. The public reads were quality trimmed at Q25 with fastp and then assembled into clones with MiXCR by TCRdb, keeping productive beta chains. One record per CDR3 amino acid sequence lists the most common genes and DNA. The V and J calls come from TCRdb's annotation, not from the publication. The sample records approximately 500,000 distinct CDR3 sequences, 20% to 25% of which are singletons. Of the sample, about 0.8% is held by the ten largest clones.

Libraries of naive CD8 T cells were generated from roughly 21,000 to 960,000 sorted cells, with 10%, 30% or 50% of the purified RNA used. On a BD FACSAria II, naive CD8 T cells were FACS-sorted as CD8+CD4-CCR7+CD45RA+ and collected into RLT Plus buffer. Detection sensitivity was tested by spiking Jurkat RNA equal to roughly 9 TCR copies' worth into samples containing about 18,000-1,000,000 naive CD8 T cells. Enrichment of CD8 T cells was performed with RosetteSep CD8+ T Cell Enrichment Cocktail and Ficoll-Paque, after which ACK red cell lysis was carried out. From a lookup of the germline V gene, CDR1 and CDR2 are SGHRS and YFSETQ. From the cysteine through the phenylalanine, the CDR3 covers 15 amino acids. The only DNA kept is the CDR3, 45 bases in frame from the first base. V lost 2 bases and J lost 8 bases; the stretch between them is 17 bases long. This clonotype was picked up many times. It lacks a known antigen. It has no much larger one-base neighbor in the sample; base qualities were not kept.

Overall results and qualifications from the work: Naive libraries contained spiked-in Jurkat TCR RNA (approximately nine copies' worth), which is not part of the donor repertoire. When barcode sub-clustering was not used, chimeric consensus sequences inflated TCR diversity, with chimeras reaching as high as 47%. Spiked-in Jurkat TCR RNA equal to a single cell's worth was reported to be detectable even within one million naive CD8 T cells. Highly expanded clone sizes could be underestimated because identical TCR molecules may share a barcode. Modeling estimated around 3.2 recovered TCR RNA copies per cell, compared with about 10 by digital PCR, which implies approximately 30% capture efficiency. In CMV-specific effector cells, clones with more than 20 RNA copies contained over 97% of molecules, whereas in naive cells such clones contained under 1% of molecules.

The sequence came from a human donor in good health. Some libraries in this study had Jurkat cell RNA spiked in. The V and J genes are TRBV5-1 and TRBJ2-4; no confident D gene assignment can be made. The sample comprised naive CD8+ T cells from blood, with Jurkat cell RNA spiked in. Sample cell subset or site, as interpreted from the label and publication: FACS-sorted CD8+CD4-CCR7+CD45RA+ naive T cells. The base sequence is TGCGCCAGCAGCTTAAGTGCCCTCCGCGCCGACATTCAGTACTTC. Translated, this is CASSLSALRADIQYF.